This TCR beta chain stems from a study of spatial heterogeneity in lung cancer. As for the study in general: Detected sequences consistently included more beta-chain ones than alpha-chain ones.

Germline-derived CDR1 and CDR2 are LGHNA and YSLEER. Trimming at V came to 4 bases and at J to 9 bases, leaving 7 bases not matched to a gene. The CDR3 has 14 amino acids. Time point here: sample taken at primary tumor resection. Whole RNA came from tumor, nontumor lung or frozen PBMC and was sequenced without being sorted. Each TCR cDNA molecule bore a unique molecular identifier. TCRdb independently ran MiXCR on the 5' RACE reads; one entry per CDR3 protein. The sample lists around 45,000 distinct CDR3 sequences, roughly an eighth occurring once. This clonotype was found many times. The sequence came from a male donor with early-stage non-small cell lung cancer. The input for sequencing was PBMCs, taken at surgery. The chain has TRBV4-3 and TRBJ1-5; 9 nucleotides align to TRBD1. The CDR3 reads CASSPTGGKWPQHF. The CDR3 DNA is TGCGCCAGCAGCCCCACAGGGGGCAAATGGCCCCAGCATTTT.